These T cell receptor beta chains were read from a single sample in a study of blood T cell repertoires in COVID-19. Assay used: immunoSEQ multiplex PCR; TCRdb lists only in-frame clones, some missing. In the table there are under 200,000 clones, over 60% of which are singletons. The sample consisted of peripheral blood. These TCRs come from a man aged 55 to 70 with acute or convalescent COVID-19. CDR3s include the opening cysteine and the closing phenylalanine or tryptophan. Fields, in order: V gene, clone size, D gene, J gene, CDR3 protein, CDR3 DNA. D genes are given only for firm matches. Size tells how often a clone was seen (once, few, many) or the class of an expanded clone, and some rows leave it out.

TRBV6-5	.	TRBD1	TRBJ1-5	CASSIQGTGNQPQHF	TGTGCCAGCAGTATACAGGGGACGGGCAATCAGCCCCAGCATTTT
TRBV24-1	.	.	TRBJ2-3	CATSPTGLSTDTQYF	TGTGCCACCAGCCCTACAGGGCTTAGCACAGATACGCAGTATTTT
TRBV19	.	.	TRBJ2-7	CASSIGGVRDEQYF	TGTGCCAGTAGTATAGGGGGGGTTCGCGACGAGCAGTACTTC
TRBV5-4	.	.	TRBJ2-1	CASSLRGYNEQFF	TGTGCCAGCAGCTTAAGAGGCTACAATGAGCAGTTCTTC
TRBV9	.	TRBD1	TRBJ2-1	CASSGGDRVVYNEQFF	TGTGCCAGCAGCGGGGGTGACAGGGTGGTCTACAATGAGCAGTTCTTC
TRBV12-5	few	TRBD1	TRBJ2-7	CASGLVGGGYEQYF	TGTGCTAGTGGTTTGGTAGGGGGCGGGTACGAGCAGTACTTC
TRBV5-1	.	.	TRBJ2-3	CASSLDGDSTDTQYF	TGCGCCAGCAGCTTGGACGGGGATAGCACAGATACGCAGTATTTT
TRBV11-2	.	TRBD1	TRBJ1-5	CASSLGGTGVQPQHF	TGTGCCAGCAGCCTGGGGGGGACAGGGGTCCAGCCCCAGCATTTT
TRBV7-2	.	.	TRBJ2-7	CASSLYAGTYEQYF	TGTGCCAGCAGCTTATACGCAGGGACTTACGAGCAGTACTTC
TRBV24-1	.	TRBD1	TRBJ2-5	CATSDEGGPYQETQYF	TGTGCCACCAGTGATGAAGGGGGCCCGTACCAAGAGACCCAGTACTTC
TRBV24-1	.	.	TRBJ1-5	CATSDPRTSSNQPQHF	TGTGCCACCAGTGATCCCCGGACATCTAGCAATCAGCCCCAGCATTTT
TRBV12-3/TRBV12-4	.	.	TRBJ1-1	CASSSTGSAEAFF	TGTGCCAGCAGTTCCACAGGGAGCGCTGAAGCTTTCTTT
TRBV4-3	.	.	TRBJ1-2	CASSQGVGQGAGYTF	TGCGCCAGCAGCCAAGGAGTTGGGCAGGGTGCTGGCTACACCTTC
TRBV3-1/TRBV3-2	.	.	TRBJ1-5	CASSQSTQFSNQPQHF	TGTGCCAGCAGCCAATCTACACAGTTTAGCAATCAGCCCCAGCATTTT
TRBV7-2	.	.	TRBJ2-7	CASSGVGQSYEQYF	TGTGCCAGCAGCGGAGTCGGACAGAGCTACGAGCAGTACTTC
TRBV5-8	.	.	TRBJ2-1	CASSLEGADEQFF	TGTGCCAGCAGCCTGGAGGGGGCAGATGAGCAGTTCTTC
TRBV9	once	TRBD2	TRBJ2-7	CASSKTSGGFLNEQYF	TGTGCCAGCAGCAAGACTAGCGGGGGGTTTCTAAACGAGCAGTACTTC